The rows below give T cell receptor beta chains drawn from one sample of a study of post-analysis software for immune sequencing data. One entry per CDR3 protein results from TCRdb running MiXCR on the PCR reads. Here the sample spans about 820,000 distinct CDR3 sequences, around 53% being singletons. The sample comprised blood. These TCRs come from a girl aged 10-17 years with multiple sclerosis. Each CDR3 is given with its conserved first and last residue. D genes are given only for firm matches.

TRBJ1-5 | TRBD1 | TRBV6-2/TRBV6-3 | CASSTTGVQPQHF
TRBJ1-2 | - | TRBV3-1 | CASSPILAVNYGYTF
TRBJ2-1 | - | TRBV20-1 | CSASTGGAYNEQFF
TRBJ2-7 | TRBD2 | TRBV4-1 | CASSQDIAPGLAGRTYEQYF
- | - | TRBV20-1 | CSARRRGRQWGTNEQYF
TRBJ2-3 | - | TRBV7-9 | CASRTSSTDTQYF
TRBJ2-5 | TRBD2 | TRBV10-2 | CASSGNSLAGVSGETQYF
TRBJ1-2 | - | TRBV12-3/TRBV12-4 | CASSLGAALNYGYTF
TRBJ2-5 | TRBD2 | TRBV5-1 | CASSSGTSGGGTQYF
TRBJ2-2 | TRBD1 | TRBV5-1 | CASSLDREPVMGTGELFF
TRBJ1-1 | - | TRBV29-1 | CSALSGATEAFF
TRBJ2-3 | - | TRBV12-3/TRBV12-4 | CASVLATDTQYF
TRBJ2-7 | TRBD2 | TRBV7-9 | CASRNQQLAGVSHEQYF
TRBJ2-5 | - | TRBV27 | CASSQSGWQETQYF
TRBJ1-4 | TRBD1 | TRBV9 | CASSVAGTVNEKLFF
TRBJ2-7 | - | TRBV12-3/TRBV12-4 | CASSRLGIRTSYEQYF
TRBJ2-5 | - | TRBV5-1 | CASRLALLQETQYF
TRBJ1-2 | - | TRBV7-9 | CASSQGDYGYTF
TRBJ2-3 | - | TRBV7-8 | CASSLESVADTQYF
TRBJ2-7 | TRBD1 | TRBV6-1 | CASSHRTGSSYEQYF
TRBJ2-5 | TRBD1 | TRBV13 | CASSLGDRGFETQYF
TRBJ2-1 | TRBD2 | TRBV7-2 | CASSSPGLAWNEQFF
TRBJ2-7 | TRBD2 | TRBV12-3/TRBV12-4 | CASSLRTSGRAEQYF
TRBJ2-7 | TRBD1 | TRBV29-1 | CSGATGVYEQYF
TRBJ1-1 | - | TRBV11-2 | CASSLKGSGAFF
TRBJ1-2 | TRBD1 | TRBV20-1 | CSAGQGACGYTF
TRBJ2-1 | TRBD1 | TRBV29-1 | CSVGQGAFNSSYNEQFF
TRBJ2-1 | TRBD2 | TRBV29-1 | CSVEMRLAGGRGGQFF
TRBJ2-7 | TRBD1 | TRBV5-1 | CASSRGQGRAYEQYF
TRBJ2-5 | - | TRBV28 | CASSFAWTSQETQYF
TRBJ2-7 | TRBD1 | TRBV29-1 | CSVAQGAHEQYF
TRBJ1-5 | - | TRBV5-5 | CASSLLTDSNQPQHF
TRBJ2-7 | TRBD1 | TRBV7-8 | CASSLEAWDRGGEQYF
TRBJ2-6 | - | TRBV5-5 | CASSLEHRANVLTF
- | - | TRBV7-9 | CASTQMGQETQYF
TRBJ2-1 | TRBD2 | TRBV20-1 | CSARGAGTRPYNNEQFF
TRBJ2-1 | TRBD2 | TRBV7-3 | CASSPLPGLATSYNEQFF
TRBJ2-7 | - | TRBV14 | CASSQDRLAVKYF
TRBJ2-3 | TRBD2 | TRBV3-1 | CASSPLSGRPKDTQYF
- | - | TRBV7-6 | CASSLRGQTYEQYF
TRBJ2-5 | - | TRBV20-1 | CSARLANRETQYF
TRBJ2-7 | - | TRBV20-1 | CSAKHGTPAYEQYF
TRBJ2-7 | TRBD2 | TRBV9 | CASSVDRAGASEQYF
TRBJ2-1 | - | TRBV2 | CASEQGVVSEQFF
TRBJ2-5 | - | TRBV12-3/TRBV12-4 | CASSPRSAEQYF